This T cell receptor beta chain was recovered during a study of cytomegalovirus exposure and HLA in healthy donors. Findings of the study overall: The study labeled 180 or so TCR beta chains cytomegalovirus-associated.

A multiplex PCR was run with 60 Vbeta primers and 13 Jbeta primers. Repertoires were generated with immunoSEQ multiplex PCR, while TCRdb's copy carries only in-frame clones and drops some. The data include approximately 150,000 clones; the top ten clones carry approximately 0.88%. Participants comprised healthy donors of bone marrow. This CDR3 is 14 amino acids long. Germline-derived CDR1 and CDR2 are SNHLY and FYNNEI. The V gene lost 6 bases and the J gene lost 0 bases, with 9 bases spanning the gap. Details on this clone: What it recognizes is unknown.

The sample taken for sequencing was PBMCs. The chain joins TRBV2 to TRBJ1-5; TRBD1 might be the D (5 bases). The TCR was taken from a male donor in good health and CMV-seronegative. This CDR3 is CASSRAASNQPQHF. CDR3 bases: TGTGCCAGCAGCAGGGCGGCTAGCAATCAGCCCCAGCATTTT.